The clone carrying this T cell receptor beta chain was seen at least ten times. The sample belongs to a study of spatial heterogeneity in lung cancer. The overall study: Consistent detection of more beta-chain than alpha-chain sequences was observed. Raw reads showed each unique TCR and UMI combination turning up more than ten times on average.

The time point denotes: sample taken at primary tumor resection. Untreated early-stage non-small cell lung cancer patients, fewer than 85 in total, were the donors. Unique molecular identifiers tagged every individual TCR cDNA molecule. TCRdb passed the 5' RACE reads through MiXCR, listing each CDR3 protein once. Of more than 45,000 distinct CDR3 sequences in the sample, under 6% were seen once. The CDR3 is made up of 14 amino acids. Germline V lookup: CDR1 KGHSH, CDR2 LQKENI. Trimming removed 2 bases from V and 6 bases from J, with 12 bases in between. Sequenced here: PBMCs, sampled at surgery. The chain carries TRBV18 and TRBJ2-3, with D maybe TRBD2 (5 bases). This TCR was sampled from a male donor with early-stage non-small cell lung cancer. The CDR3 DNA sequence: TGTGCCAGCTCACCAGAGAGGGAGCTGGATACGCAGTATTTT. It encodes CASSPERELDTQYF.